This T cell receptor (beta chain) was captured by sequencing in a study of beta chain features in type 1 diabetes. The CDR3 covers 15 residues. The V and J ends lost 3 bases and 6 bases, in that order; junction bases with no gene match: 4. Per germline, CDR1 MNHEY and CDR2 SMNVEV (reference sequence). TCRB transcripts that were expressed got sequenced, as all of the isolated RNA had been reverse transcribed. Libraries were prepared by immunoSEQ multiplex PCR; TCRdb keeps only in-frame clonotypes and omits some of them. The profile shows 200,000 to 250,000 clones, more than 9% of them singletons. The rearrangement links TRBV27 to TRBJ2-1, with 11 bases identical to TRBD1. This receptor was taken from a woman younger than 35 in good health. Sequencing input: naive CD4+ T cells from blood. The CDR3 region is CASSLGTGGINEQFF. The DNA of the CDR3 is TGTGCCAGCAGTTTGGGGACAGGGGGTATCAATGAGCAGTTCTTC.